This T cell receptor (beta chain) comes out of a study of shared clonotypes between healthy human individuals. The repertoire was sequenced with immunoSEQ multiplex PCR; TCRdb's copy has only in-frame clones and lacks some. The sample gives approximately 500,000 clones, around 79% of which show up once; under 15% is in the top ten. V was clipped by 4 bases and J by 7 bases, with 32 bases between them. CDR3 length: 18 amino acids. The germline V gene encodes CDR1 SQVTM and CDR2 ANQGSEA. The J gene is TRBJ2-7, the V gene TRBV29-1, with no clear D. This TCR was sampled from a woman between 40 and 50 years old in good health. Some clones in this sample may be carry-over from other donors' samples. The sequencing input was PBMCs. CDR3 nucleotides: TGCAGCGTTGTACCCCCCTTATCAGGCGGAACAAGCTTAGTAGAGCAGTACTTC. This codes for CSVVPPLSGGTSLVEQYF.